Detailed here is one T cell receptor (beta chain). This record belongs to a study of vaccination and CD4 T cells after COVID-19. Study information: Nasal swab PCR identified SARS-CoV-2 in the convalescent patients, of whom some 10 were mild and one severe. Post-COVID draws followed diagnosis by a median around 100 days (range 35 to 161).

From germline, CDR1 is MNHNS and CDR2 SASEGT. The CDR3 runs to 11 residues. Trimming removed 9 bases from V and 8 bases from J, with 10 bases in between. TCRdb ran MiXCR on the PCR reads and lists one entry per CDR3 protein. Here the sample spans about 21,000 distinct CDR3 sequences, 50% to 70% being singletons. This clonotype was obtained from a human donor who had recovered from COVID-19. The sequences come from CD4+ T cells from blood, collected before SARS-CoV-2 vaccination. The chain has TRBV6-1 and TRBJ1-4, with no clear D. The CDR3 DNA sequence: TGTGCCAGGGGGTGGGAGGAAAAACTGTTTTTT. Its translation: CARGWEEKLFF.